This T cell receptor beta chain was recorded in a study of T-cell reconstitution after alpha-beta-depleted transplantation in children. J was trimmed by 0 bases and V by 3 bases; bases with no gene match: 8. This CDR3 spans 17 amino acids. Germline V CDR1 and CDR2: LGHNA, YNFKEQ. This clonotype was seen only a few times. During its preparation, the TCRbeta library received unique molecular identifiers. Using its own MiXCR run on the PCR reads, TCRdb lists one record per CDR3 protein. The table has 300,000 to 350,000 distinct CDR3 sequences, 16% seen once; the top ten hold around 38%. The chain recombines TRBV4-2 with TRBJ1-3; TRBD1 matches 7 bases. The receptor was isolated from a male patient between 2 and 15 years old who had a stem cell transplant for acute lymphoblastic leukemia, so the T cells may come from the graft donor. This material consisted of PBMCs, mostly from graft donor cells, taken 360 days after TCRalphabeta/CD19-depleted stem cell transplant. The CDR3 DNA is TGTGCCAGCAGCCACCCACAGGGGATGCACTCTGGAAACACCATATATTTT. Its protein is CASSHPQGMHSGNTIYF.